This T cell receptor (beta chain) was captured by sequencing in a study of T cells in Graves' hyperthyroidism and ophthalmopathy. Amplification targeted TCR beta CDR3 regions from RNA transcripts. During a first-round RT-PCR of the TCR CDR3, the HTBI primer set was used. TCRdb redid the calling of the multiplex PCR reads with MiXCR, one entry per CDR3 protein. Seen here are around 350,000 distinct CDR3 sequences, 13% to 15% observed once, and the top ten hold around 20%. This clonotype appeared many times. Exclusions: uncontrolled infection, other autoimmune disease, pregnancy, lactation. Sequences were obtained from blood. This receptor was taken from a woman in her thirties with Graves' ophthalmopathy.

In DNA form, the CDR3 reads TGTGCCAGCAGTTTCACGGGGGGGGATACGCAGTATTTT. It is translated as CASSFTGGDTQYF. This chain uses TRBV28 with TRBJ2-3; 8 bases line up with TRBD2. V trimming: 3 bases; J trimming: 6 bases; junction bases outside the gene matches: 2. This CDR3 spans 13 amino acids. CDR1 is MDHEN, CDR2 SYDVKM, per germline.